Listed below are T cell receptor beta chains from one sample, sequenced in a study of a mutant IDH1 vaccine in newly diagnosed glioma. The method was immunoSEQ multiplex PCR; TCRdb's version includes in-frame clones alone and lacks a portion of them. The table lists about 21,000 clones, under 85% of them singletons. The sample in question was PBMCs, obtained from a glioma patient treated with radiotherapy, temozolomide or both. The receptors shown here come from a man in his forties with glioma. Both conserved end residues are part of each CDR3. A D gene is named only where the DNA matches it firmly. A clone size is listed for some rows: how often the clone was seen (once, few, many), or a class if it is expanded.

cdr3_nt: TGCAGCTCAGGGGAGGGGGCGACGGAGACCCAGTACTTC
cdr3_aa: CSSGEGATETQYF
clone_size: -
v_call: TRBV29-1
d_call: -
j_call: TRBJ2-5

cdr3_nt: TGTGCCAGCAGCTCGACCCCAGACAGGGCTTATGAAAAACTGTTTTTT
cdr3_aa: CASSSTPDRAYEKLFF
clone_size: -
v_call: TRBV7-2
d_call: TRBD1
j_call: TRBJ1-4

cdr3_nt: TGCGCCAGCAGCGACGGGCTCCAAGAGACCCAGTACTTC
cdr3_aa: CASSDGLQETQYF
clone_size: -
v_call: TRBV5-1
d_call: -
j_call: TRBJ2-5

cdr3_nt: TGTGCCAGCAGCTTAGACCTAGCGGGAGGTTCCAATGAGCAGTTCTTC
cdr3_aa: CASSLDLAGGSNEQFF
clone_size: few
v_call: TRBV5-4
d_call: TRBD2
j_call: TRBJ2-1

cdr3_nt: TGTGCCAGCAGTTGGGCAGGGGCAGAGACCCAGTACTTC
cdr3_aa: CASSWAGAETQYF
clone_size: -
v_call: TRBV6-5
d_call: -
j_call: TRBJ2-5

cdr3_nt: TGCAGCGTTGAAGATCGGGGAGGCTACACCTTC
cdr3_aa: CSVEDRGGYTF
clone_size: -
v_call: TRBV29-1
d_call: -
j_call: TRBJ1-2

cdr3_nt: TGCAGCGACAGGACAAGCCAAGAGACCCAGTACTTC
cdr3_aa: CSDRTSQETQYF
clone_size: -
v_call: TRBV29-1
d_call: -
j_call: TRBJ2-5

cdr3_nt: TGTGCCAGTAGTACCCTCCTATCGGGGGCTAGGGGCAATCAGCCCCAGCATTTT
cdr3_aa: CASSTLLSGARGNQPQHF
clone_size: -
v_call: TRBV19
d_call: -
j_call: TRBJ1-5

cdr3_nt: TGTGCCAGCAGCCCTACCAGGGACAGTGGCTATGGCTACACCTTC
cdr3_aa: CASSPTRDSGYGYTF
clone_size: -
v_call: TRBV5-4
d_call: TRBD1
j_call: TRBJ1-2

cdr3_nt: TGTGCCAGCAGCTTAGTGCCAGGGCGAGACAAAAACATTCAGTACTTC
cdr3_aa: CASSLVPGRDKNIQYF
clone_size: -
v_call: TRBV7-9
d_call: -
j_call: TRBJ2-4

cdr3_nt: TGCGCCAGCAGCTTGGGAGGGGGCAGCAACTATGGCTACACCTTC
cdr3_aa: CASSLGGGSNYGYTF
clone_size: -
v_call: TRBV5-1
d_call: TRBD1
j_call: TRBJ1-2

cdr3_nt: TGTGCCAGCAGCCTAGACGGGACAGGGGGGCCGAACACTGAAGCTTTCTTT
cdr3_aa: CASSLDGTGGPNTEAFF
clone_size: medium-sized
v_call: TRBV4-2
d_call: TRBD1
j_call: TRBJ1-1

cdr3_nt: TGTGCCAGCAGTTACAACGGAGAGACCCAGTACTTC
cdr3_aa: CASSYNGETQYF
clone_size: -
v_call: TRBV6-6
d_call: -
j_call: TRBJ2-5

cdr3_nt: TGCGCCAGCAGCCATGCTCTCGGACGGGTCCAAGAGACCCAGTACTTC
cdr3_aa: CASSHALGRVQETQYF
clone_size: -
v_call: TRBV4-1
d_call: -
j_call: TRBJ2-5

cdr3_nt: TGTGCCAGCAGCTCTGTCGGGACCCCGTTCGAGCAGTACTTC
cdr3_aa: CASSSVGTPFEQYF
clone_size: -
v_call: TRBV7-9
d_call: -
j_call: TRBJ2-7

cdr3_nt: TGTGCCAGCAGCTTAGATCTCAGCGGGCTGGGGACCTACGAGCAGTACTTC
cdr3_aa: CASSLDLSGLGTYEQYF
clone_size: -
v_call: TRBV7-2
d_call: -
j_call: TRBJ2-7

cdr3_nt: TGTGCCAGCAGCCTCCTCGACGATCTTTATGGCTACACCTTC
cdr3_aa: CASSLLDDLYGYTF
clone_size: -
v_call: TRBV28
d_call: -
j_call: TRBJ1-2

cdr3_nt: TGCAGCGTTGAATTCGCACAGGGCAATGAGCAGTTCTTC
cdr3_aa: CSVEFAQGNEQFF
clone_size: -
v_call: TRBV29-1
d_call: -
j_call: TRBJ2-1

cdr3_nt: TGTGCCAGCAGTTTGACCCTCGAAAAACTGTTTTTT
cdr3_aa: CASSLTLEKLFF
clone_size: medium-sized
v_call: TRBV28
d_call: -
j_call: TRBJ1-4

cdr3_nt: TGTGCCAGCAGAGAGGTACTAGCGGGAAGCAATGAGCAGTTCTTC
cdr3_aa: CASREVLAGSNEQFF
clone_size: -
v_call: TRBV4-2
d_call: TRBD2
j_call: TRBJ2-1

cdr3_nt: TGTGCCAGCAGCTCCATCGGCCTTAACCTAAAGGCTGAAGCTTTCTTT
cdr3_aa: CASSSIGLNLKAEAFF
clone_size: -
v_call: TRBV11-2
d_call: -
j_call: TRBJ1-1

cdr3_nt: TGTGCCAGCTCACCCGGGACTAGCTCCTACGAGCAGTACTTC
cdr3_aa: CASSPGTSSYEQYF
clone_size: -
v_call: TRBV18
d_call: TRBD2
j_call: TRBJ2-7

cdr3_nt: TGTGCCAGCAGCCTCCCGGCGAACACTGAAGCTTTCTTT
cdr3_aa: CASSLPANTEAFF
clone_size: -
v_call: TRBV5-4
d_call: -
j_call: TRBJ1-1

cdr3_nt: TGTGCCAGCAGCCACTCCCTAGGGCGGAGGACCAGGAGCTCCTACGAGCAGTACTTC
cdr3_aa: CASSHSLGRRTRSSYEQYF
clone_size: -
v_call: TRBV4-2
d_call: -
j_call: TRBJ2-7

cdr3_nt: TGTGCCAGTAGTTTAACCGGGACAGGGGGACGAACAAATGAAAAACTGTTTTTT
cdr3_aa: CASSLTGTGGRTNEKLFF
clone_size: -
v_call: TRBV19
d_call: TRBD1
j_call: TRBJ1-4

cdr3_nt: TGTGCCAGCAGGTGGGACGGTAATAATTCACCCCTCCACTTT
cdr3_aa: CASRWDGNNSPLHF
clone_size: -
v_call: TRBV2
d_call: -
j_call: TRBJ1-6

cdr3_nt: TGTGCCTGGAGTGGCGGGGAACGGGGCTATGGCTACACCTTC
cdr3_aa: CAWSGGERGYGYTF
clone_size: -
v_call: TRBV30
d_call: -
j_call: TRBJ1-2

cdr3_nt: TGTGCCAGCTCACTAGCGGGAGTAAATGAGCAGTTCTTC
cdr3_aa: CASSLAGVNEQFF
clone_size: -
v_call: TRBV18
d_call: TRBD2
j_call: TRBJ2-1

cdr3_nt: TGTGCCAGCAGCGGACAGGGAGGCAATCAGCCCCAGCATTTT
cdr3_aa: CASSGQGGNQPQHF
clone_size: -
v_call: TRBV5-6
d_call: TRBD1
j_call: TRBJ1-5

cdr3_nt: TGTGCCAGCAGAAGGGATCAGCCCCAGCATTTT
cdr3_aa: CASRRDQPQHF
clone_size: -
v_call: TRBV2
d_call: -
j_call: TRBJ1-5

cdr3_nt: TGTGCCAGCAGTGGTTTCCTTGACACTGAAGCTTTCTTT
cdr3_aa: CASSGFLDTEAFF
clone_size: -
v_call: TRBV2
d_call: -
j_call: TRBJ1-1

cdr3_nt: TGTGCCAGCAGCAACTTGCGGGGGAACACTGAAGCTTTCTTT
cdr3_aa: CASSNLRGNTEAFF
clone_size: few
v_call: TRBV7-8
d_call: -
j_call: TRBJ1-1

cdr3_nt: TGTGCCAGCAGGTCTGGACAGGGGGCAACTGAAGCTTTCTTT
cdr3_aa: CASRSGQGATEAFF
clone_size: -
v_call: TRBV7-8
d_call: TRBD1
j_call: TRBJ1-1

cdr3_nt: TGTGCCACCAGCAGAGATCGCTACACTGAAGCTTTCTTT
cdr3_aa: CATSRDRYTEAFF
clone_size: -
v_call: TRBV15
d_call: -
j_call: TRBJ1-1

cdr3_nt: TGCAGCGTTTTACAGGGGGGGAACACTGAAGCTTTCTTT
cdr3_aa: CSVLQGGNTEAFF
clone_size: -
v_call: TRBV29-1
d_call: TRBD1
j_call: TRBJ1-1

cdr3_nt: TGTGCCAGCAGCCTCCTCGGGGGGGGGCGGGAGCTGTTTTTT
cdr3_aa: CASSLLGGGRELFF
clone_size: -
v_call: TRBV6-6
d_call: TRBD2
j_call: TRBJ2-2

cdr3_nt: TGTGCCAGTCGGACTAGCGGATCAGATACGCAGTATTTT
cdr3_aa: CASRTSGSDTQYF
clone_size: few
v_call: TRBV19
d_call: TRBD2
j_call: TRBJ2-3

cdr3_nt: TGTGCCAGCAGCTTCAGGCCAGGGGGCGGTTTTGGGGCCAACGTCCTGACTTTC
cdr3_aa: CASSFRPGGGFGANVLTF
clone_size: -
v_call: TRBV12-1
d_call: -
j_call: TRBJ2-6

cdr3_nt: TGTGCCAGCAGTGAATCAGGGAGTGGTGAAAAACTGTTTTTT
cdr3_aa: CASSESGSGEKLFF
clone_size: large
v_call: TRBV25-1
d_call: -
j_call: TRBJ1-4

cdr3_nt: TGTGCCAGTAAAGATCGGGTAGCGGGGGGGCCCGGGGAGCTGTTTTTT
cdr3_aa: CASKDRVAGGPGELFF
clone_size: -
v_call: TRBV19
d_call: TRBD2
j_call: TRBJ2-2

cdr3_nt: TGCGCCAGCAGGACAGGGGAAGATGGCTCACCCCTCCACTTT
cdr3_aa: CASRTGEDGSPLHF
clone_size: -
v_call: TRBV5-1
d_call: TRBD1
j_call: TRBJ1-6

cdr3_nt: TGCAGCGTTATCAAGGCAGACGAGCAGTACTTC
cdr3_aa: CSVIKADEQYF
clone_size: -
v_call: TRBV29-1
d_call: -
j_call: TRBJ2-7

cdr3_nt: TGTGCCAGCAGTTCTAAAAGGACGTATGGCTACACCTTC
cdr3_aa: CASSSKRTYGYTF
clone_size: -
v_call: TRBV27
d_call: -
j_call: TRBJ1-2